The next 21 T cell receptor beta chains were all read from a single sample in a study of low-dose radiotherapy and immunotherapy resistance in tumors. cDNA synthesis used a TRAV/TRBV-specific primer set for both chains. TCR amplification involved 20 PCR cycles with a constant-region primer and V-primer adapter. Each CDR3 protein gets one entry after TCRdb re-called the reads with MiXCR. Of about 7,300 distinct CDR3 sequences in the sample, 70% to 85% were seen once. These receptors were obtained from a human donor with advanced metastatic prostate, ovarian, gallbladder or colorectal cancer (not recorded which). This table probably holds off-target reads from a library built for another chain.

The chain employs TRBV6-8 and TRBJ2-7; D is perhaps TRBD2 (5 bases). Germline loops: CDR1 MNHGY, CDR2 SAAAGT. Trimming pared 7 bases from V and 2 bases from J, leaving 12 bases between. The CDR3 is made up of 13 amino acids. CDR3 sequence: CASIGEGPYEQYF. The CDR3 bases are TGTGCCAGCATAGGTGAGGGCCCCTACGAGCAGTACTTC.

The CDR3 coding sequence is TGTGCCAGCAGCCCCCGGCGGCAGAACCAAGAGACCCAGTACTTC. Encoded protein: CASSPRRQNQETQYF. The chain is built from TRBV5-6 and TRBJ2-5; no firm D call. CDR3 size: 15 residues. V lost 4 bases to trimming and J lost 0 bases, with 13 bases between them. Per germline, CDR1 SGHDT and CDR2 YYEEEE.

This clonotype occurred once. J is TRBJ2-2 and V is TRBV3-1, with 12 bases fitting TRBD2. Trimming took 7 bases from V and 4 from J; bases not matched to a gene: 16. This CDR3 is built from 19 residues. The germline CDR1 and CDR2 sequences are LGHDT and YNNKEL (reference sequence). Here the CDR3 DNA reads TGTGCCAGCACTCGAACGCGACTAGCGGGAGCGTGGGGCACCGGGGAGCTGTTTTTT. It specifies CASTRTRLAGAWGTGELFF.

The genes are TRBV6-2 or TRBV6-3 and TRBJ2-1; 12 bases are a match to TRBD1. Germline CDR1 and CDR2: MNHEY and SVGEGT. This CDR3 comprises 13 residues. V shed 9 bases, J shed 12 bases, and the junction held 9 bases outside the gene matches. The chain's CDR3 is CASYGTGGKGQFF. The CDR3 DNA reads TGTGCCAGTTACGGGACAGGGGGCAAGGGGCAGTTCTTC.

This clonotype was counted a single time. CDR3 protein: CATSDYSDEQFF. The CDR3, as DNA: TGTGCCACCAGTGACTACAGCGATGAGCAGTTCTTC. The chain is built from TRBV24-1 and TRBJ2-1; D gene ambiguous. The CDR3 is 12 amino acids. Trimming shortened V by 4 bases and J by 8 bases, and 8 bases separated the two germline ends. Germline-derived CDR1 and CDR2 are KGHDR and SFDVKD.

The rearrangement uses TRBV11-2 and TRBJ2-3; 7 bases line up with TRBD2. The CDR3 totals 15 residues. The junction had 7 bases not matched to a gene; V was cut back by 5 bases and J by 2 bases. The germline V gene has CDR1 SGHAT and CDR2 FQNNGV. Here the CDR3 reads CASSPRRGDTDTQYF. CDR3 sequence (DNA): TGTGCCAGCAGCCCCCGTCGGGGGGACACAGATACGCAGTATTTT.

The chain joins TRBV14 to TRBJ2-3; the D gene is possibly TRBD2 (5 bases). The V end was cut by 5 bases, the J end by 1 base, with 16 bases between. This CDR3 has 16 amino acids. The germline V gene encodes CDR1 SGHDN and CDR2 FVKESK. CDR3 in amino acids: CASSFRLGEGTDTQYF. In DNA form, the CDR3 reads TGTGCCAGCAGCTTCCGACTGGGAGAAGGCACAGATACGCAGTATTTT.

The chain carries TRBV6-6 and TRBJ1-3; weak D call: TRBD1 (6 bases). The CDR3 loop spans 15 amino acids. The V end was cut by 2 bases, the J end by 1 base, with 9 bases between. Per germline, CDR1 MNHNY and CDR2 SVGAGI (reference sequence). The CDR3 loop reads CASSYPDSSGNTIYF. CDR3 in DNA: TGTGCCAGCAGTTACCCGGACAGTTCTGGAAACACCATATATTTT.

In this sample, this clonotype turned up a few times. J is TRBJ2-1 and V is TRBV29-1; possibly TRBD1 for D (6 bases). V was shortened by 0 bases and J by 7 bases, with 16 bases between the two germline ends. From germline, CDR1 is SQVTM and CDR2 ANQGSEA. CDR3 length equals 15 residues. CDR3 nucleotides: TGCAGCGTTGAAGATTGGGGGCCCCGGTTTAATGAGCAGTTCTTC. Its translation: CSVEDWGPRFNEQFF.

V is TRBV6-2 or TRBV6-3 and J is TRBJ1-1, with 7 positions matching TRBD1. The CDR3 is 12 amino acids. Trimming removed 7 bases from V and 5 bases from J; junction bases left unmatched: 4. In germline, CDR1 is MNHEY, CDR2 SVGEGT. The DNA of the CDR3 is TGTGCCAGCAAGGGGGCCGTTACTGAAGCTTTCTTT. Translated, it gives CASKGAVTEAFF.

This clonotype has a single count. This chain links TRBV3-1 with TRBJ2-3; D remains ambiguous. The ends were cut back, 0 bases at V and 4 bases at J, with 11 bases in the middle. The CDR3 is 15 amino acids. CDR1 is LGHDT, CDR2 YNNKEL, per germline (reference sequence). CDR3 loop: CASSQDGLPADTQYF. In nucleotides, the CDR3 is TGTGCCAGCAGCCAAGATGGCCTCCCCGCAGATACGCAGTATTTT.

The genes are TRBV6-1 and TRBJ1-4, with D possibly being TRBD1 (5 bases). Trimming removed 2 bases at V and 3 bases at J, with 10 bases between. CDR3 length equals 15 residues. Germline V gene lookup returns CDR1 MNHNS and CDR2 SASEGT. The CDR3 spells CASSEPRDPNEKLFF. As DNA, the CDR3 is TGTGCCAGCAGTGAACCAAGGGACCCTAATGAAAAACTGTTTTTT.

J is TRBJ2-3 and V is TRBV24-1; 14 bases are a match to TRBD2. The J segment lost 4 bases and the V segment lost 3 bases, leaving 5 bases of the junction unmatched. Germline V lookup: CDR1 KGHDR, CDR2 SFDVKD. The CDR3 has 17 amino acids. The CDR3 nucleotides read TGTGCCACCAGTGATCCGGGGACTAGCGGGGGCCCAGATACGCAGTATTTT. The encoded protein is CATSDPGTSGGPDTQYF.

This clonotype showed up just a few times. The rearrangement uses TRBV5-1 and TRBJ1-5, with 7 bases fitting TRBD1. The CDR3 consists of 15 residues. V shed 4 bases, J shed 10 bases, and the junction held 14 bases outside the gene matches. CDR1 is SGHRS and CDR2 is YFSETQ in the germline V gene. The CDR3 DNA reads as TGCGCCAGCAGCCGAACAGGGGATAGTGATAATCCCCAGCATTTT. It specifies CASSRTGDSDNPQHF.

The genes are TRBV7-2 and TRBJ2-3; D is uncertain. CDR1 SGHTA and CDR2 FQGNSA come from the germline V gene. The CDR3 is 15 amino acids. V was clipped by 2 bases and J by 2 bases, with 11 bases between them. The CDR3 spells CASSLSGISTDTQYF. The CDR3 nucleotides are TGTGCCAGCAGCTTAAGTGGGATCTCCACAGATACGCAGTATTTT.

CDR3 sequence (DNA): TGCGCCAGCAGCATCGGACAAAGCAATGAGCAGTTCTTC. Its protein is CASSIGQSNEQFF. V and J are TRBV5-1 and TRBJ2-1; D perhaps matches TRBD1 (5 bases). Trimming pared 4 bases from V and 6 bases from J, leaving 11 bases between. Germline V gene lookup returns CDR1 SGHRS and CDR2 YFSETQ. The CDR3 is 13 residues long.

The chain couples TRBV5-1 to TRBJ2-3; 14 bases match TRBD2. The CDR3 has 17 residues. Germline V gene lookup returns CDR1 SGHRS and CDR2 YFSETQ. The trim removed 6 bases at V and 2 bases at J, leaving 8 bases unmatched. CDR3 nucleotide sequence: TGCGCCAGCAAACACTCGGGACTAGCGGGGGCCACAGATACGCAGTATTTT. This codes for CASKHSGLAGATDTQYF. Looking up the rest from reference TRBV5-1 and TRBJ2-3 gives the full variable domain: KAGVTQTPRYLIKTRGQQVTLSCSPISGHRSVSWYQQTPGQGLQFLFEYFSETQRNKGNFPGRFSGRQFSNSRSEMNVSTLELGDSALYLCASKHSGLAGATDTQYFGPGTRLTVL.

The chain joins TRBV18 to TRBJ1-2; TRBD1 agrees at 12 bases. This CDR3 has 17 residues. From germline, CDR1 is KGHSH and CDR2 LQKENI. Trimming removed 2 bases from V and 8 bases from J; junction bases left unmatched: 12. CDR3 nucleotide sequence: TGTGCCAGCTCACCATCATCCCGGGACAGGGGGCGCGGCGGCTACACCTTC. It specifies CASSPSSRDRGRGGYTF. Filled out from reference TRBV18 and TRBJ1-2, the complete variable domain reads NAGVMQNPRHLVRRRGQEARLRCSPMKGHSHVYWYRQLPEEGLKFMVYLQKENIIDESGMPKERFSAEFPKEGPSILRIQQVVRGDSAAYFCASSPSSRDRGRGGYTFGSGTRLTVV.

V usage is TRBV3-1 and J usage is TRBJ1-2; TRBD1 might be the D (6 bases). This CDR3 spans 19 amino acids. Germline loops: CDR1 LGHDT, CDR2 YNNKEL (reference sequence). The V end lost 2 bases, the J end lost 4 bases, and 26 bases lay between the germline ends. The CDR3 region has the DNA TGTGCCAGCAGCCAAAAAGGGGGGGGAGGGCAAGACTCACTCTATGGCTACACCTTC. This encodes CASSQKGGGGQDSLYGYTF.

This clonotype was seen once. This sequence joins TRBV10-3 and TRBJ2-1; 7 nucleotides line up with TRBD2. V gave up 6 bases and J gave up 8 bases; unmatched junction bases: 13. Germline CDR1 reads ENHRY; CDR2 reads SYGVKD. The CDR3 loop spans 15 amino acids. The CDR3 region is CAISQLAPGSYEQFF. The DNA for the CDR3 is TGTGCCATCAGCCAACTAGCGCCGGGGAGCTATGAGCAGTTCTTC.

The chain has TRBV6-2 or TRBV6-3 and TRBJ2-7, with D possibly TRBD1 on 6 matching bases. Germline assignment: CDR1 MNHEY and CDR2 SVGEGT. The CDR3 covers 13 residues. V dropped 6 bases and J dropped 9 bases, with 18 bases sitting between them. The CDR3 region has the DNA TGTGCCAGCAGGCCCCCACAGGGCGGAGGGCAGTACTTC. Its translation is CASRPPQGGGQYF.